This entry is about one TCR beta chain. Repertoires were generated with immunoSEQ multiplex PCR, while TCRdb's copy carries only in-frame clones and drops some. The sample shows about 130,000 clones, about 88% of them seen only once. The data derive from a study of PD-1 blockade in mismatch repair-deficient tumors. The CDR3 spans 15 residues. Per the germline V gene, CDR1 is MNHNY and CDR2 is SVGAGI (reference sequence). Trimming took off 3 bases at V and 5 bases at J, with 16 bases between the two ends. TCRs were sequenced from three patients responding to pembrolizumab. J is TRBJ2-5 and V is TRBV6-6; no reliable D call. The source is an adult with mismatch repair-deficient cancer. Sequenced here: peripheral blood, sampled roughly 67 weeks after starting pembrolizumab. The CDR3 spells CASSYIGSLVETQYF. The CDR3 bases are TGTGCCAGCAGTTATATAGGCAGTTTGGTGGAGACCCAGTACTTC.